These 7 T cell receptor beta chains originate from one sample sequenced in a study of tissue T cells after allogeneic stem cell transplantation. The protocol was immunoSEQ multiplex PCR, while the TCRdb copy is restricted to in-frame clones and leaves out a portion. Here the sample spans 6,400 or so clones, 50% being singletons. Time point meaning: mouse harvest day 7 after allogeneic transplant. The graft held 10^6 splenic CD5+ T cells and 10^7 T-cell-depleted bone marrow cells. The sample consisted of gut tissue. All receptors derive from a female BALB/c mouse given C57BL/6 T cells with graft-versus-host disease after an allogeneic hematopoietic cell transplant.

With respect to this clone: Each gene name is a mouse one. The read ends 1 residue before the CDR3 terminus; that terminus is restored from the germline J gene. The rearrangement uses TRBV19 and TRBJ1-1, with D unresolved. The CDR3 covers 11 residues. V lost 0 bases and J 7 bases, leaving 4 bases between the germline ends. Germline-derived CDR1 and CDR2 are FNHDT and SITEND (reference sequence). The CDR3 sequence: CASSIGREVFF. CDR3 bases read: TGTGCCAGCAGTATAGGCAGAGAAGTCTTC.

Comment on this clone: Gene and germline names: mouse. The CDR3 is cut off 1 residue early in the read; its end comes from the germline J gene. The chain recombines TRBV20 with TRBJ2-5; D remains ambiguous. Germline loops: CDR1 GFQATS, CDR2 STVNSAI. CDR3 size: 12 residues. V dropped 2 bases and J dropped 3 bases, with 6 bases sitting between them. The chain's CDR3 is CGARWQQDTQYF. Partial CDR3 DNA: TGTGGTGCTAGGTGGCAACAAGACACCCAGTAC.

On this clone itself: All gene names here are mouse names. The CDR3 spells CASSAGERLFF. The sequenced CDR3 bases are TGTGCCAGCAGTGCAGGCGAAAGATTATTT. The chain employs TRBV26 and TRBJ1-4, with D uncertain. The read terminates 1 residue ahead of where the CDR3 ends, so the germline J gene completes it. This CDR3 has 11 residues. Germline values: CDR1 KGHPV, CDR2 FQNQEV (reference sequence). V was pared by 5 bases and J by 7 bases, with 5 bases between.

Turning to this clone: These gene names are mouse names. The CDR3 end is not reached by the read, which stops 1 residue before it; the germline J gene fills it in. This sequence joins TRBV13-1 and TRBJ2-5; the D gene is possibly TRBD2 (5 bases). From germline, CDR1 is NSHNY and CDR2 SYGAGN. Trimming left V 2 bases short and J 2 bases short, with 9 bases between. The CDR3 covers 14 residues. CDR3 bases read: TGTGCCAGCAGTGAAGTGGGGTCCCAAGACACCCAGTAC. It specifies CASSEVGSQDTQY. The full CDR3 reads CASSEVGSQDTQYF.

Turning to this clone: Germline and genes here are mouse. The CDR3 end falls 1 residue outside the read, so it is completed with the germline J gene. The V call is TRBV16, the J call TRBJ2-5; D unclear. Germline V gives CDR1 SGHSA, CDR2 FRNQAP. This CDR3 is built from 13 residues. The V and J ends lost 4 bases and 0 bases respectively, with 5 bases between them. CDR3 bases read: TGTGCAAGCAGCTCGGTTAACCAAGACACCCAGTAC. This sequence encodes CASSSVNQDTQY. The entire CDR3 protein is CASSSVNQDTQYF.

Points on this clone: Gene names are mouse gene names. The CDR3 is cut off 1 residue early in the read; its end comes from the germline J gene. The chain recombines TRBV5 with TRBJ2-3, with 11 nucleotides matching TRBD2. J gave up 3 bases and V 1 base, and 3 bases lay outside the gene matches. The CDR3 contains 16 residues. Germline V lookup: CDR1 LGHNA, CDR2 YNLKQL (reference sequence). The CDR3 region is CASSQGLGGEAETLYF. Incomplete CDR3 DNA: TGTGCCAGCAGCCAAGGACTGGGGGGGGAGGCAGAAACGCTGTAT.

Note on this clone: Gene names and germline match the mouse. CDR3 DNA, as far as it was read: TGTGCCAGCAGGGGACAGGGCTATGAACAGTAC. Encoded protein: CASRGQGYEQY. The whole CDR3 protein reads CASRGQGYEQYF. The chain is built from TRBV15 and TRBJ2-7, with TRBD1 matching over 9 bases. The CDR3 is cut off 1 residue early in the read; its end comes from the germline J gene. Germline CDR1 is SGHND and CDR2 is FRSKSL. Trimming took 6 bases from V and 3 from J; bases not matched to a gene: 0. This CDR3 region has 12 residues.